The 27 T cell receptor beta chains given below trace back to one sample, sequenced in a study of cytotoxic CD8 clonotypes in ibrutinib-treated CLL. Libraries were prepared by immunoSEQ multiplex PCR; TCRdb keeps only in-frame clonotypes and omits some of them. Of 15,000 or so clones in the sample, 55% to 70% were seen once. Material: PBMCs, obtained before ibrutinib treatment. These receptors were collected from a human donor with chronic lymphocytic leukemia.

This chain connects TRBV27 to TRBJ1-1, with 7 positions matching TRBD1. The CDR3 contains 13 residues. CDR1 and CDR2 from the germline V gene are MNHEY and SMNVEV (reference sequence). Trimming took 4 bases from V and 9 from J; bases not matched to a gene: 8. CDR3: CASSSWTGQQAFF. The CDR3, as DNA: TGTGCCAGCAGTTCTTGGACAGGCCAGCAAGCTTTCTTT.

This clone is medium-sized (0.01 to 0.1%) in the sample. The V call is TRBV7-9, the J call TRBJ2-7; TRBD2 might be the D (5 bases). The V gene's germline CDR1 is SEHNR and CDR2 FQNEAQ (reference sequence). The CDR3 is made up of 13 amino acids. The V end was cut by 5 bases, the J end by 4 bases, with 12 bases between. CDR3 protein: CASSGNRGYEQYF. The CDR3 region has the DNA TGTGCCAGCAGCGGGAATCGCGGGTACGAGCAGTACTTC.

The J gene is TRBJ2-2, the V gene TRBV7-6; either TRBD1 or TRBD2 may supply D (6 bases each). Trimming took 2 bases from V and 1 from J, leaving 11 bases between them. Germline lookup yields CDR1 SGHVS and CDR2 FNYEAQ. The CDR3 has 16 amino acids. CDR3: CASSLYGGWNTGELFF. CDR3 nucleotides: TGTGCCAGCAGCTTATACGGGGGCTGGAACACCGGGGAGCTGTTTTTT.

This clone was counted a few times. The chain carries TRBV27 and TRBJ1-6, with D maybe TRBD1 (5 bases). V was shortened by 8 bases and J by 10 bases, with 15 bases between the two germline ends. Per germline, CDR1 MNHEY and CDR2 SMNVEV (reference sequence). The CDR3 sequence is 13 residues long. The CDR3 region has the DNA TGTGCCAGCCAACTTCAGGGTGGCTCACCCCTCCACTTT. Its translation: CASQLQGGSPLHF.

The rearrangement links TRBV19 to TRBJ1-6; D is ambiguous. Between the trimmed V and J ends, which lost 3 bases and 7 bases, there was a span of 7 bases. Germline values: CDR1 LNHDA, CDR2 SQIVND (reference sequence). The CDR3 is 13 amino acids. The CDR3 protein is CASSILGNSPLHF. In nucleotides, the CDR3 is TGTGCCAGTAGTATCTTAGGGAATTCACCCCTCCACTTT.

This clone was seen many times. The chain joins TRBV18 to TRBJ1-6; perhaps TRBD1 as D (6 bases). Trimming shortened V by 3 bases and J by 10 bases, and 13 bases separated the two germline ends. CDR1 is KGHSH and CDR2 is LQKENI in the germline V gene. The CDR3 consists of 14 residues. The CDR3 reads CASSPENGGSPLHF. CDR3 nucleotides: TGTGCCAGCTCACCGGAAAACGGGGGCTCACCCCTCCACTTT.

This chain connects TRBV5-6 to TRBJ1-2; TRBD1 matches 10 bases. The V gene end was trimmed by 4 bases and the J gene end by 7 bases; junction bases not matched to a gene: 7. This CDR3 is built from 14 residues. Germline CDR1 and CDR2: SGHDT and YYEEEE. The CDR3, as DNA: TGTGCCAGCAGCCCGGAGGACAGGGGGTTTGGCTACACCTTC. It specifies CASSPEDRGFGYTF.

V gene TRBV5-4 combines with J gene TRBJ2-5, with 8 bases that match TRBD2. V gave up 2 bases and J gave up 2 bases; unmatched junction bases: 2. The CDR3 has 14 amino acids. Germline CDR1 is SGHNT and CDR2 is YYREEE (reference sequence). The CDR3 sequence is CASSLAGVQETQYF. Here the CDR3 DNA reads TGTGCCAGCAGCTTAGCGGGGGTTCAAGAGACCCAGTACTTC.

The J gene is TRBJ2-5, the V gene TRBV5-4; TRBD1 is a possible D gene (6 bases). CDR3 length: 14 residues. CDR1 SGHNT and CDR2 YYREEE come from the germline V gene (reference sequence). The V end lost 1 base, the J end lost 2 bases, and 9 bases lay between the germline ends. The CDR3 DNA follows: TGTGCCAGCAGCTTGTACAGGGAACAAGAGACCCAGTACTTC. It codes for CASSLYREQETQYF.

This clone was counted a few times. This sequence joins TRBV7-9 and TRBJ2-7; 8 bases are shared with TRBD1. This CDR3 region has 17 residues. J gave up 0 bases and V 7 bases, and 14 bases lay outside the gene matches. The germline V gene has CDR1 SEHNR and CDR2 FQNEAQ (reference sequence). The CDR3 protein is CASTETRTGKSSYEQYF. CDR3 nucleotide sequence: TGTGCCAGCACCGAAACGAGGACAGGGAAGAGCTCCTACGAGCAGTACTTC.

The V call is TRBV27, the J call TRBJ2-3; D remains unclear. V was shortened by 2 bases and J by 0 bases, with 12 bases between the two germline ends. This CDR3 is 16 amino acids long. The V gene's germline CDR1 is MNHEY and CDR2 SMNVEV (reference sequence). CDR3 DNA sequence: TGTGCCAGCAGTTTACTGGCGGCCTCTAGCACAGATACGCAGTATTTT. It codes for CASSLLAASSTDTQYF.

This clone was detected ten times or more. The V call is TRBV29-1, the J call TRBJ1-2, with D perhaps TRBD1 (5 bases). The V end was cut by 6 bases, the J end by 4 bases, with 18 bases between. The CDR3 has 14 residues. The V gene's germline CDR1 is SQVTM and CDR2 ANQGSEA. The DNA for the CDR3 is TGCAGCGTGAGCCCCGCAGGGAAAGGCTATGGCTACACCTTC. Translated, it gives CSVSPAGKGYGYTF.

V and J are TRBV2 and TRBJ1-2; a weak D match, TRBD1 (6 bases). CDR3 size: 14 residues. Germline-derived CDR1 and CDR2 are SNHLY and FYNNEI. V lost 4 bases, J lost 1 base, and 10 bases lay in between. Written as DNA, the CDR3 is TGTGCCAGCAGTGGACAGGCTTTTAACTATGGCTACACCTTC. Residues: CASSGQAFNYGYTF. Variable domain in full (rest from reference TRBV2 and TRBJ1-2): EPEVTQTPSHQVTQMGQEVILRCVPISNHLYFYWYRQILGQKVEFLVSFYNNEISEKSEIFDDQFSVERPDGSNFTLKIRSTKLEDSAMYFCASSGQAFNYGYTFGSGTRLTVV.

The chain links TRBV29-1 to TRBJ2-7; D uncertain. Trimming left V 0 bases short and J 2 bases short, with 8 bases between. Germline V gene data show CDR1 as SQVTM and CDR2 as ANQGSEA. The CDR3 has 13 residues. CDR3 nucleotides: TGCAGCGTTGAAGATCGCGGTACCTACGAGCAGTACTTC. Translation gives CSVEDRGTYEQYF.

The chain has TRBV7-9 and TRBJ2-7, with D tentatively TRBD1 or TRBD2 (6 bases each). The germline CDR1 and CDR2 sequences are SEHNR and FQNEAQ (reference sequence). This CDR3 comprises 13 residues. Trimming cost V 5 bases and J 4 bases, with 12 bases left between them. The CDR3 spells CASSGEGGYEQYF. CDR3 DNA: TGTGCCAGCAGCGGGGAAGGGGGGTACGAGCAGTACTTC.

V and J are TRBV4-2 and TRBJ1-2; 9 positions agree with TRBD1. The germline gives CDR1 LGHNA, CDR2 YNFKEQ. The ends lost 4 bases at V and 6 bases at J; junction bases unmatched: 12. CDR3 size: 16 residues. As DNA, the CDR3 is TGTGCCAGCAGCCTTCGAACAGGGGGCGGGTACGATGGCTACACCTTC. Its translation is CASSLRTGGGYDGYTF.

The chain joins TRBV19 to TRBJ2-7; 8 bases are a match to TRBD1. After removal of 4 bases from V and 2 bases from J, the junction contained 4 bases not matched to a gene. The germline V gene encodes CDR1 LNHDA and CDR2 SQIVND (reference sequence). This CDR3 has 14 amino acids. The CDR3, as DNA: TGTGCCAGTAGTACCGGACAGGGAGCCTACGAGCAGTACTTC. This codes for CASSTGQGAYEQYF.

A single count supports this clone. The gene calls are TRBV7-9 and TRBJ2-2, with a tentative D call TRBD1 (5 bases). Between the trimmed V and J ends, which lost 4 bases and 6 bases, there was a span of 15 bases. CDR1 and CDR2 (germline): SEHNR, FQNEAQ (reference sequence). The CDR3 sequence is 15 residues long. In DNA, the CDR3 is TGTGCCAGCAGCTCGCTCCAGGGTCGAGCCGGGGAGCTGTTTTTT. The encoded protein is CASSSLQGRAGELFF. Complete variable domain (other parts from reference TRBV7-9 and TRBJ2-2): DTGVSQNPRHKITKRGQNVTFRCDPISEHNRLYWYRQTLGQGPEFLTYFQNEAQLEKSRLLSDRFSAERPKGSFSTLEIQRTEQGDSAMYLCASSSLQGRAGELFFGEGSRLTVL.

The genes are TRBV27 and TRBJ1-2; D might be TRBD1 (5 bases). CDR1 MNHEY and CDR2 SMNVEV come from the germline V gene (reference sequence). V was pared by 5 bases and J by 3 bases, with 16 bases between. The CDR3 is made up of 15 amino acids. The CDR3 loop is CASSLSGTADYGYTF. The CDR3 DNA reads as TGTGCCAGCAGTCTGTCCGGGACCGCGGACTATGGCTACACCTTC.

This clone has a handful of counts. The chain has TRBV4-2 and TRBJ1-3, with TRBD1 matching over 7 bases. The junction had 7 bases not matched to a gene; V was cut back by 4 bases and J by 1 base. CDR1 and CDR2 from the germline V gene are LGHNA and YNFKEQ. This CDR3 is 16 amino acids long. CDR3 region: CASSPSQGESGNTIYF. The DNA for the CDR3 is TGTGCCAGCAGCCCTAGCCAGGGGGAATCTGGAAACACCATATATTTT.

Notes on this clone: Other nucleotide sequences in the sample specify the same CDR3. The V and J genes are TRBV5-1 and TRBJ1-1, with D unresolved. CDR1 and CDR2 (germline): SGHRS, YFSETQ. This CDR3 is 13 amino acids long. The ends were cut back, 0 bases at V and 5 bases at J, with 8 bases in the middle. CDR3 coding DNA: TGCGCCAGCAGCTTGGCGGCGGGAACTGAAGCTTTCTTT. Encoded protein: CASSLAAGTEAFF.

J is TRBJ1-6 and V is TRBV6-1; D gene uncertain. V was shortened by 4 bases and J by 8 bases, with 12 bases between the two germline ends. The CDR3 has 14 amino acids. Per the germline V gene, CDR1 is MNHNS and CDR2 is SASEGT. CDR3 loop: CASSVMIGDSPLHF. As DNA, the CDR3 is TGTGCCAGCAGTGTCATGATCGGGGATTCACCCCTCCACTTT.

V and J are TRBV2 and TRBJ2-7; 13 positions match TRBD2. The V gene's germline CDR1 is SNHLY and CDR2 FYNNEI. The CDR3 is 15 amino acids. Trimming cost V 7 bases and J 3 bases; bases outside gene matches: 6. The CDR3 nucleotides are TGTGCCAGCATACTAGCGGGGGGGTTCCTCTACGAGCAGTACTTC. Translation gives CASILAGGFLYEQYF.

V usage is TRBV5-8 and J usage is TRBJ2-3, with D tentatively TRBD2 (6 bases). The V end was cut by 2 bases, the J end by 3 bases, with 16 bases between. CDR3 length: 16 residues. Germline loops: CDR1 SGHTS, CDR2 YDEGEE. In nucleotides, the CDR3 is TGTGCCAGCAGCTTTACGGGGGTGGCCGTAACAGATACGCAGTATTTT. Amino acids: CASSFTGVAVTDTQYF.

CDR3: CASSITPRRGETQYF. CDR3 nucleotides: TGTGCCAGTAGTATAACTCCCCGTAGGGGTGAGACCCAGTACTTC. The rearrangement joins TRBV19 to TRBJ2-5, with D possibly matching TRBD1 (5 bases). V was pared by 2 bases and J by 5 bases, with 15 bases between. Germline V CDR1 and CDR2: LNHDA, SQIVND (reference sequence). The CDR3 runs 15 residues. Full variable domain (rest looked up from reference TRBV19 and TRBJ2-5): DGGITQSPKYLFRKEGQNVTLSCEQNLNHDAMYWYRQDPGQGLRLIYYSQIVNDFQKGDIAEGYSVSREKKESFPLTVTSAQKNPTAFYLCASSITPRRGETQYFGPGTRLLVL.

In this sample, this clone turned up a few times. The chain has TRBV7-9 and TRBJ2-1; the D gene is possibly TRBD1 (5 bases). V lost 5 bases and J lost 2, with 10 bases in between. Germline CDR1 and CDR2: SEHNR and FQNEAQ (reference sequence). The length of the CDR3 is 14 residues. CDR3 residues: CASSPDMPYNEQFF. In DNA, the CDR3 is TGTGCCAGCAGCCCGGACATGCCCTACAATGAGCAGTTCTTC.

The V call is TRBV30, the J call TRBJ1-3, with D possibly matching TRBD1 (5 bases). CDR1 is GTSNPN and CDR2 is SVGIG in the germline V gene (reference sequence). V lost 2 bases to trimming and J lost 8 bases, with 16 bases between them. CDR3 length: 14 amino acids. The CDR3 protein is CAWSLGALWDTIYF. In DNA, the CDR3 is TGTGCCTGGAGTTTAGGGGCCCTATGGGACACCATATATTTT.